This T cell receptor (beta chain) came from a study of graft-versus-host responses after intestinal transplantation. Overall study: Every recipient had anti-thymocyte globulin induction and 2 to 3 years of tacrolimus plus steroids.

Findings and caveats of the study: There was an association between peak levels of circulating GvH clones and early post-transplant HvG declines. Patients with graft-donor T cell macrochimerism had high graft-versus-host to host-versus-graft clonal ratios in allografts. Some GvH clones appeared in ileal mucosa or blood before recipient bone marrow.

Turning to this clone: Its antigen is undetermined.

V shed 1 base and J shed 6 bases, with 18 bases lying between them. Germline V lookup: CDR1 MGHRA, CDR2 YSYEKL. The CDR3 runs to 16 residues. Repertoires were generated with immunoSEQ multiplex PCR, while TCRdb's copy carries only in-frame clones and drops some. The sample holds about 94,000 clones, about 91% seen once. This receptor was taken from a human donor who received an intestinal transplant. The sequences come from unstimulated CD8+ T cells sorted from spleen or lymph node cells, collected before intestinal transplant. This rearrangement joins TRBV4-1 to TRBJ1-2, with D possibly being TRBD1 (6 bases). DNA for the CDR3: TGCGCCAGCAGCCAAGCCCTGCTCGGGACAACAGATGGCTACACCTTC. Translating it yields CASSQALLGTTDGYTF.